A single TCR beta chain is shown here with its context. The data were obtained in a study of T cell responses to AZD1222 COVID-19 vaccine. Assay used: immunoSEQ multiplex PCR; TCRdb lists only in-frame clones, some missing. The sample consists of approximately 73,000 clones, roughly 85% of them appearing once. Germline V gives CDR1 SNHLY, CDR2 FYNNEI. With 6 bases removed from V and 0 bases from J, the gap between germline ends came to 12 bases. CDR3 length equals 16 residues. This clonotype originated in an adult in good health. The chain carries TRBV2 and TRBJ1-6, with a tentative D call TRBD1 (5 bases). Sequencing used peripheral blood, obtained on day 0 of AZD1222 vaccination. The CDR3 DNA is TGTGCCAGCAGAAAGGGACCTCCCTCCTATAATTCACCCCTCCACTTT. Its translation: CASRKGPPSYNSPLHF.